This TCR beta chain appears in the sequencing data of a study of blood T cell repertoires in COVID-19. Study summary: PBMCs, B-cell-depleted T cells, or T cells were the source of the cDNA or gDNA that made up the material.

Original processing notes: Estimated nucleated cell counts came from reference gene primer amplification. Assay: immunoSEQ multiplex PCR; the TCRdb copy retains only in-frame clones and omits some. V and J calls and clone size are as listed in that table; D and trimming were resolved from the DNA. The repertoire holds around 170,000 clones, with about 88% as singletons. This clone is a singleton in its sample. This CDR3 is built from 15 residues. V dropped 4 bases and J dropped 3; count of bases not matched to a gene: 7. Germline V gene sequence: CDR1 SGDLS, CDR2 YYNGEE. The V call is TRBV9, the J call TRBJ2-7; 10 positions agree with TRBD1. The TCR sequence derives from a woman aged 25 to 39 with active or convalescent COVID-19. The sequenced material came from peripheral blood. The CDR3 DNA is TGTGCCAGCAGCCCGGAGACAGGGGGCTTCTACGAGCAGTACTTC. Its translation: CASSPETGGFYEQYF.